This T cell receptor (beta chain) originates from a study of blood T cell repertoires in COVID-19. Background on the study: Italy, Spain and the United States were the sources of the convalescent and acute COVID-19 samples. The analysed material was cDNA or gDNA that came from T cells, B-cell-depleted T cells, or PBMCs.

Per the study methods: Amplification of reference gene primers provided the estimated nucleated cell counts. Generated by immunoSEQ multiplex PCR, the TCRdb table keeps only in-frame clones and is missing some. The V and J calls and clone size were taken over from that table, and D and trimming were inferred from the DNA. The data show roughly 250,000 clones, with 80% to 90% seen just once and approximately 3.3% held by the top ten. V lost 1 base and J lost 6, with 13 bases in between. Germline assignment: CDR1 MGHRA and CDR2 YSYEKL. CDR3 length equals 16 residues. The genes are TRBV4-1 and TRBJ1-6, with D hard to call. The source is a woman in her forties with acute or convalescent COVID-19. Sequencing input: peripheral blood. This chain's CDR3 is CASSQVVAESNSPLHF. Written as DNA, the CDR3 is TGCGCCAGCAGCCAAGTAGTGGCGGAGAGTAATTCACCCCTCCACTTT.